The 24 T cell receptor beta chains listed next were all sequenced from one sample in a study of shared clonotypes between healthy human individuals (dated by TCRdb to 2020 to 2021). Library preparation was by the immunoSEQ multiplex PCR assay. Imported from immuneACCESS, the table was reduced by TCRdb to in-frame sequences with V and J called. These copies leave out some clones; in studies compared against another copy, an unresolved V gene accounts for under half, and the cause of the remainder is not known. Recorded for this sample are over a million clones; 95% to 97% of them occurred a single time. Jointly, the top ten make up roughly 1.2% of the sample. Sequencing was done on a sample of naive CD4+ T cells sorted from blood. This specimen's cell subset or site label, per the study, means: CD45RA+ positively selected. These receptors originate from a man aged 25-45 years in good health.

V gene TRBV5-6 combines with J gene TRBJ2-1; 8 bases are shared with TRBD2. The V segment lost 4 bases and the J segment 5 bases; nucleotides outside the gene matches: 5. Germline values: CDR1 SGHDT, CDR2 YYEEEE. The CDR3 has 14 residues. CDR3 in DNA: TGTGCCAGCAGCCCTAGCGGGCCAAACAATGAGCAGTTCTTC. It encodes CASSPSGPNNEQFF.

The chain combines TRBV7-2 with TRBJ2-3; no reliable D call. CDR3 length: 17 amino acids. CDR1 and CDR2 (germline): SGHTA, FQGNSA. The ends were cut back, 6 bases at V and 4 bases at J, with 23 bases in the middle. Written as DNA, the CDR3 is TGTGCCAGCAGTACCACCGTAAGTGGCCTTAATCCAGATACGCAGTATTTT. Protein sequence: CASSTTVSGLNPDTQYF. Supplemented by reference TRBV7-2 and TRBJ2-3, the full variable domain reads GAGVSQSPSNKVTEKGKDVELRCDPISGHTALYWYRQSLGQGLEFLIYFQGNSAPDKSGLPSDRFSAERTGGSVSTLTIQRTQQEDSAVYLCASSTTVSGLNPDTQYFGPGTRLTVL.

The CDR3 DNA is TGTGCCAGCAGCGTTGGAGGGGGCTTAGCTCAGCCCCAGCATTTT. Amino acids: CASSVGGGLAQPQHF. The V and J genes are TRBV9 and TRBJ1-5, with 7 nucleotides matching TRBD1. The CDR3 loop spans 15 amino acids. V lost 2 bases, J lost 6 bases, and 8 bases stayed unmatched. From germline, CDR1 is SGDLS and CDR2 YYNGEE. Full variable domain (rest looked up from reference TRBV9 and TRBJ1-5): DSGVTQTPKHLITATGQRVTLRCSPRSGDLSVYWYQQSLDQGLQFLIQYYNGEERAKGNILERFSAQQFPDLHSELNLSSLELGDSALYFCASSVGGGLAQPQHFGDGTRLSIL.

Here the CDR3 reads CASSIRQGTRTDTQYF. CDR3 nucleotide sequence: TGTGCCAGCAGCATACGACAGGGTACGAGGACAGATACGCAGTATTTT. V and J are TRBV5-5 and TRBJ2-3; TRBD1 agrees at 7 bases. This CDR3 comprises 16 residues. The germline V gene encodes CDR1 SGHKS and CDR2 YYEKEE (reference sequence). V lost 4 bases to trimming and J lost 3 bases; unmatched junction nucleotides: 11.

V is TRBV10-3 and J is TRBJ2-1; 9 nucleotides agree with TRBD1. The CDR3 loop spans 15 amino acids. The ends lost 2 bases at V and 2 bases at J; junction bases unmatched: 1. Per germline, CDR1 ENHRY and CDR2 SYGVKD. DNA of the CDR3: TGTGCCATCAGTGAGAGGGACAGGGCCTACAATGAGCAGTTCTTC. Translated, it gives CAISERDRAYNEQFF.

This chain's CDR3 is CASSVGEGGYTF. CDR3 DNA: TGTGCCAGCAGCGTAGGGGAGGGCGGCTACACCTTC. The chain has TRBV9 and TRBJ1-2; D gene uncertain. Germline loops: CDR1 SGDLS, CDR2 YYNGEE. The CDR3 has 12 amino acids. The V and J ends lost 0 bases and 8 bases respectively, with 8 bases between them.

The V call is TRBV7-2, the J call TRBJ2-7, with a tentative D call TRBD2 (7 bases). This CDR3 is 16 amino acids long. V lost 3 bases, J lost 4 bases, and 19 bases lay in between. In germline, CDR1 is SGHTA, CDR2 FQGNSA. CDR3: CASSFWGAGGRYEQYF. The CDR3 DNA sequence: TGTGCCAGCAGCTTCTGGGGCGCCGGGGGGCGATACGAGCAGTACTTC.

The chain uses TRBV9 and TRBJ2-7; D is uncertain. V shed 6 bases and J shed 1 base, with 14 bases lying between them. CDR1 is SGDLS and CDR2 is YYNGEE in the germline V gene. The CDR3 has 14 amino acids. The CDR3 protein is CASTVSPSSYEQYF. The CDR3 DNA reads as TGTGCCAGCACCGTTAGTCCCTCTTCCTACGAGCAGTACTTC.

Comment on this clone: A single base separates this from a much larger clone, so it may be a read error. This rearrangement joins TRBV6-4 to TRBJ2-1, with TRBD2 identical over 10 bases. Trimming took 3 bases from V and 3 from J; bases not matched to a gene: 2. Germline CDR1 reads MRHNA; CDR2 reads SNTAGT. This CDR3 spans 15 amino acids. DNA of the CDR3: TGTGCCAGCAGTGAATCTAGCGGGAGCTACAATGAGCAGTTCTTC. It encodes CASSESSGSYNEQFF.

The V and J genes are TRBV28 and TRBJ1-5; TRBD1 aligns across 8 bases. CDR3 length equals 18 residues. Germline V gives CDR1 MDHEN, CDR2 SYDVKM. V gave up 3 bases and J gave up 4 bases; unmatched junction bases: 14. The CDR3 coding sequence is TGTGCCAGCAGTTTGGTGATGAGGGACAGGACCCCGAATCAGCCCCAGCATTTT. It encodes CASSLVMRDRTPNQPQHF.

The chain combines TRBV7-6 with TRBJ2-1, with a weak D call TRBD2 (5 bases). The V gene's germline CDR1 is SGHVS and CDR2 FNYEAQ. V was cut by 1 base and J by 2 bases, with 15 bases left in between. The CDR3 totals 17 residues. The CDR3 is CASSLVPDWGTYNEQFF. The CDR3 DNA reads TGTGCCAGCAGCTTAGTCCCGGACTGGGGAACCTACAATGAGCAGTTCTTC.

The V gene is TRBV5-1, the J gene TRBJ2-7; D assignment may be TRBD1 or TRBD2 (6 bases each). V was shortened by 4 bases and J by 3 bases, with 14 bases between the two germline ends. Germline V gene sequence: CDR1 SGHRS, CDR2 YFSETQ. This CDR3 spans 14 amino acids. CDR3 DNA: TGCGCCAGCAGCCCCTGGGGGGCGGACTACGAGCAGTACTTC. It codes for CASSPWGADYEQYF.

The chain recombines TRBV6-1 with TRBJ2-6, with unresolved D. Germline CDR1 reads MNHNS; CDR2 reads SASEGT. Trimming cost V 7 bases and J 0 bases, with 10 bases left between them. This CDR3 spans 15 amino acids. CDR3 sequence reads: CASNAGNSGANVLTF. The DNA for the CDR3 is TGTGCCAGCAACGCAGGCAACTCTGGGGCCAACGTCCTGACTTTC.

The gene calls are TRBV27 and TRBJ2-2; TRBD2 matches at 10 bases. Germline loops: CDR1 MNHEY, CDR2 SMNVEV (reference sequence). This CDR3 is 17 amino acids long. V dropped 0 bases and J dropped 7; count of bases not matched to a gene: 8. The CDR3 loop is CASSLSGPSGSRGELFF. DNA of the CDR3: TGTGCCAGCAGTTTATCGGGGCCTAGCGGGAGTCGCGGGGAGCTGTTTTTT.

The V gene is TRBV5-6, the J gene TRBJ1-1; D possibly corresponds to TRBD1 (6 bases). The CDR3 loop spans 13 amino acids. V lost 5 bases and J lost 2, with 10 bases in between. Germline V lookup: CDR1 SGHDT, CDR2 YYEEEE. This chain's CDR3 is CASRDRPNTEAFF. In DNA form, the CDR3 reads TGTGCCAGCAGGGACAGACCAAACACTGAAGCTTTCTTT.

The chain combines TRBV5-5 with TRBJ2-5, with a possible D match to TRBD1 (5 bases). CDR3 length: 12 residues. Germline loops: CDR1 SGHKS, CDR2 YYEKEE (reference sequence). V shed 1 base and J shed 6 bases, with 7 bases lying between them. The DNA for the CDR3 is TGTGCCAGCAGCTTGCAGGGTCAGACCCAGTACTTC. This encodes CASSLQGQTQYF. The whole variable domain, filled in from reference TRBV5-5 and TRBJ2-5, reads DAGVTQSPTHLIKTRGQQVTLRCSPISGHKSVSWYQQVLGQGPQFIFQYYEKEERGRGNFPDRFSARQFPNYSSELNVNALLLGDSALYLCASSLQGQTQYFGPGTRLLVL.

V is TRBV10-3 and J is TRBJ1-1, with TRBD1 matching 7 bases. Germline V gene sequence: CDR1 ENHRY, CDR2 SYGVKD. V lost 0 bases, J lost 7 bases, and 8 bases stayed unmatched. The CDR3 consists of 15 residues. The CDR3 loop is CAISESGNRGLEAFF. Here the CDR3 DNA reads TGTGCCATCAGTGAGTCAGGTAACAGGGGACTTGAAGCTTTCTTT.

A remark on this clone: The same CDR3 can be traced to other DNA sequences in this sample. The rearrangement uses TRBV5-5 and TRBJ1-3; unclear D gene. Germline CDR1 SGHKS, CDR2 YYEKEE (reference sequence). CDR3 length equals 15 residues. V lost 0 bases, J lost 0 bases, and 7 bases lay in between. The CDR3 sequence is CASSLGVPSGNTIYF. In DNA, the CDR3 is TGTGCCAGCAGCTTGGGGGTCCCCTCTGGAAACACCATATATTTT.

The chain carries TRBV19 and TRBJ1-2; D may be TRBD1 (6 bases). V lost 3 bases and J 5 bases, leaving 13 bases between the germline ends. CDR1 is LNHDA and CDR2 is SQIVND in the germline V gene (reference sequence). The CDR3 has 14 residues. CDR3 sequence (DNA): TGTGCCAGTAGTATCTGGGGGCAGGATTATGGCTACACCTTC. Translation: CASSIWGQDYGYTF.

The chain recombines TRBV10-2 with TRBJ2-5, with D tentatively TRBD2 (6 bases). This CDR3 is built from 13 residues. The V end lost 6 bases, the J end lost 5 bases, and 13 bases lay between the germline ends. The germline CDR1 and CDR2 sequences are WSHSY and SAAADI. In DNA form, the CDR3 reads TGCGCCAGCAGGTCGAGCGGGCTTGAGACCCAGTACTTC. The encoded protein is CASRSSGLETQYF.

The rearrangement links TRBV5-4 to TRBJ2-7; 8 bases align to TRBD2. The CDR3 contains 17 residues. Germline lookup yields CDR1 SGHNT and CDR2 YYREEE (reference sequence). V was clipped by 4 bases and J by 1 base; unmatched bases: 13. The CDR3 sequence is CASSVGLATMGSYEQYF. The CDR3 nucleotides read TGTGCCAGCAGCGTCGGACTAGCCACGATGGGGTCCTACGAGCAGTACTTC.

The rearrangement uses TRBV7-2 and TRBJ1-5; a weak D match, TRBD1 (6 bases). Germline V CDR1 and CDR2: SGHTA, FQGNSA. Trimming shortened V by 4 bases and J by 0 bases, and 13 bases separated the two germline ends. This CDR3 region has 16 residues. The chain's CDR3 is CASSSAGHYSNQPQHF. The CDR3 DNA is TGTGCCAGCAGCTCCGCGGGACACTATAGCAATCAGCCCCAGCATTTT. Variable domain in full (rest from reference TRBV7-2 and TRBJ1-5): GAGVSQSPSNKVTEKGKDVELRCDPISGHTALYWYRQSLGQGLEFLIYFQGNSAPDKSGLPSDRFSAERTGGSVSTLTIQRTQQEDSAVYLCASSSAGHYSNQPQHFGDGTRLSIL.

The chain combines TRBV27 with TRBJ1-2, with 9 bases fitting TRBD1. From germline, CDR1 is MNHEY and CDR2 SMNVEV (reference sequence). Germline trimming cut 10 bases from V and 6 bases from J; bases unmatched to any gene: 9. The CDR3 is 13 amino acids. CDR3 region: CANIPGQGDGYTF. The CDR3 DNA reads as TGTGCCAACATACCGGGACAGGGAGATGGCTACACCTTC.

CDR3 amino acids: CASSLGTSSGYEQYF. The DNA of the CDR3 is TGTGCCAGCAGCTTAGGGACCTCGAGCGGGTACGAGCAGTACTTC. The V and J genes are TRBV11-2 and TRBJ2-7, with D possibly TRBD2 on 6 matching bases. The CDR3 covers 15 residues. The germline CDR1 and CDR2 sequences are SGHAT and FQNNGV. V was pared by 1 base and J by 4 bases, with 14 bases between.